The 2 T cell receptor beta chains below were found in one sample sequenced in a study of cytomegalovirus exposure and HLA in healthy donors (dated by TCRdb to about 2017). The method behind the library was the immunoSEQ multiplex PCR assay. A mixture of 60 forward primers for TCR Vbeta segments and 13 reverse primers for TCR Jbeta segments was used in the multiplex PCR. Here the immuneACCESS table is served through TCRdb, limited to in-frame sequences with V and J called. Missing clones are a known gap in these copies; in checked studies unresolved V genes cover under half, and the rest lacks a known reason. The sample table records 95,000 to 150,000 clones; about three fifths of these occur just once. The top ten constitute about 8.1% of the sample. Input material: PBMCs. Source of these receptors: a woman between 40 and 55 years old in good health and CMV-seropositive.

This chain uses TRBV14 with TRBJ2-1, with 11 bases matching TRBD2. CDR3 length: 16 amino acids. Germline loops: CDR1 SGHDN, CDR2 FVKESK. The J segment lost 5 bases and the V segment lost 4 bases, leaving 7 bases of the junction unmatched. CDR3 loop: CASSRSGTSGNNEQFF. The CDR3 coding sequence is TGTGCCAGCAGCCGCTCCGGGACTAGCGGCAACAATGAGCAGTTCTTC.

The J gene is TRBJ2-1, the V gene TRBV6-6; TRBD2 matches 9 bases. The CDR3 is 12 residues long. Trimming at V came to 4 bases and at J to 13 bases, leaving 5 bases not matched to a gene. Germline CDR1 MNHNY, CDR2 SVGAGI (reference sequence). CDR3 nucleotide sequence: TGTGCCAGCAGTTCAGATAGCGGGAGCCAGTTCTTC. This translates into CASSSDSGSQFF.